The clone carrying this T cell receptor (beta chain) was detected only a few times. The antigen remains unidentified. Germline V gene lookup returns CDR1 SNHLY and CDR2 FYNNEI. This CDR3 region has 14 residues. V lost 6 bases to trimming and J lost 7 bases; unmatched junction nucleotides: 7. This record belongs to a study of beta chain features in type 1 diabetes. Whole-study findings and limits: Compared to healthy donors, patients appeared to have naive, central memory and Treg TCRB repertoires that were more alike. More deletions and fewer insertions at VDJ junctions were seen in type 1 diabetes patients. PCR might preferentially amplify shorter templates, equally in patients and controls. In these data, an HLA type influence on TCRB rearrangement remained unresolved.

cDNA synthesis used the whole RNA isolate, giving expressed TCRB sequences. This table comes from immunoSEQ multiplex PCR, and its TCRdb copy is limited to in-frame clones, with some not included. The table shows approximately 300,000 clones, with 8% to 13% occurring only once. V usage is TRBV2 and J usage is TRBJ2-4, with TRBD2 matching 9 bases. Sample: naive CD4+ T cells from blood. The receptor was derived from a woman aged 25 to 39 in good health. The CDR3 spells CASRGIAGVNIQYF. CDR3 nucleotides: TGTGCCAGCAGGGGGATAGCGGGAGTCAACATTCAGTACTTC.